The 28 T cell receptor beta chains in this list originate from one sample, sequenced in a study of blood T cell repertoires in COVID-19. TCRdb keeps only in-frame clones here, not all; method: immunoSEQ multiplex PCR. This table holds a few hundred thousand clones, 75% to 90% found once. The sample consisted of peripheral blood. These receptor sequences come from a woman under 40 with COVID-19, enrolled during active disease.

To note about this clone: Other DNA variants within this sample encode the same CDR3. CDR3: CSASGQGGYEQYF. CDR3 nucleotide sequence: TGCAGTGCTAGTGGTCAGGGGGGCTACGAGCAGTACTTC. The chain combines TRBV20-1 with TRBJ2-7, with D perhaps matching TRBD1 (7 bases). CDR1 and CDR2 from the germline V gene are DFQATT and SNEGSKA (reference sequence). V lost 3 bases and J lost 3, with 12 bases in between. CDR3 length: 13 amino acids.

The count of this clone is one. V gene TRBV7-5 combines with J gene TRBJ2-1; TRBD1, the table's D call, was not compared with the DNA. TRBV7-5 is a documented pseudogene. The CDR3 loop spans 17 amino acids. CDR3 DNA sequence: TGTGTCAGAAGCTCTATAAGGGGGGACAGGGCCTACAATGAGCAGTTCTTC. This translates into CVRSSIRGDRAYNEQFF.

V usage is TRBV5-1 and J usage is TRBJ2-7; 7 positions match TRBD1. CDR3 length equals 13 residues. Germline CDR1 reads SGHRS; CDR2 reads YFSETQ. V lost 1 base to trimming and J lost 2 bases; unmatched junction nucleotides: 0. The CDR3 bases are TGCGCCAGCAGCTTGACAGGGGCCTACGAGCAGTACTTC. Amino acid sequence: CASSLTGAYEQYF.

Here the CDR3 reads CASTVTGANVLTF. CDR3 nucleotide sequence: TGTGCCAGCACGGTCACGGGGGCCAACGTCCTGACTTTC. The chain recombines TRBV25-1 with TRBJ2-6; no firm D call. The CDR3 covers 13 residues. Germline V gives CDR1 MGHDK, CDR2 SYGVNS. V was clipped by 7 bases and J by 4 bases, with 8 bases between them.

The V call is TRBV4-1, the J call TRBJ1-3, with D unclear. With 1 base removed from V and 8 bases from J, the gap between germline ends came to 12 bases. The CDR3 covers 14 residues. The germline CDR1 and CDR2 sequences are MGHRA and YSYEKL. The CDR3 here is CASSQVYRTDTIYF. Here the CDR3 DNA reads TGCGCCAGCAGCCAAGTTTACCGCACGGACACCATATATTTT.

The chain recombines TRBV14 with TRBJ2-5, with D tentatively TRBD1 (6 bases). The germline gives CDR1 SGHDN, CDR2 FVKESK. The CDR3 sequence is 16 residues long. V was shortened by 0 bases and J by 2 bases, with 13 bases between the two germline ends. CDR3 sequence: CASSQDTLDRQETQYF. The CDR3 coding sequence is TGTGCCAGCAGCCAAGATACCCTGGACAGACAAGAGACCCAGTACTTC.

The rearrangement links TRBV5-4 to TRBJ2-1; TRBD2 aligns across 14 bases. The CDR3 is 16 amino acids. Germline values: CDR1 SGHNT, CDR2 YYREEE (reference sequence). The V and J ends lost 2 bases and 8 bases, in that order; junction bases with no gene match: 6. The DNA of the CDR3 is TGTGCCAGCAGCTTAGGGACTAGCGGGAGTCGATATGAGCAGTTCTTC. This codes for CASSLGTSGSRYEQFF.

The gene calls are TRBV6-5 and TRBJ1-2, with D possibly being TRBD1 (6 bases). The CDR3 has 13 residues. CDR1 and CDR2 (germline): MNHEY, SVGAGI. V was shortened by 10 bases and J by 4 bases, with 16 bases between the two germline ends. The CDR3: CATKIGGSYGYTF. The CDR3 DNA is TGTGCCACCAAAATAGGGGGAAGCTATGGCTACACCTTC.

CDR3 nucleotide sequence: TGTGCCAGCAGCTTAACGGGTGCGGGCCAAGAGACCCAGTACTTC. It codes for CASSLTGAGQETQYF. The J gene is TRBJ2-5, the V gene TRBV7-9; possible D gene TRBD2, 5 bases. Germline-derived CDR1 and CDR2 are SEHNR and FQNEAQ (reference sequence). V lost 2 bases to trimming and J lost 1 base, with 11 bases between them. The length of the CDR3 is 15 residues.

In its sample, this clone was seen once. The chain recombines TRBV30 with TRBJ1-6; D may be TRBD1 (5 bases). V was cut by 1 base and J by 8 bases, with 12 bases left in between. In germline, CDR1 is GTSNPN, CDR2 SVGIG (reference sequence). The CDR3 is 14 residues long. The CDR3 here is CAWSEGGGDSPLHF. The CDR3 bases are TGTGCCTGGAGTGAGGGAGGAGGGGATTCACCCCTCCACTTT.

The V and J genes are TRBV18 and TRBJ2-1, with 7 bases fitting TRBD2. CDR3 size: 16 residues. In germline, CDR1 is KGHSH, CDR2 LQKENI. The junction had 9 bases not matched to a gene; V was cut back by 1 base and J by 6 bases. CDR3 in DNA: TGTGCCAGCTCACCACTTGGGGGGAGGGCCGCCAATGAGCAGTTCTTC. It specifies CASSPLGGRAANEQFF.

This rearrangement joins TRBV29-1 to TRBJ1-2; the match to TRBD1 covers 7 bases. V shed 4 bases, J shed 6 bases, and the junction held 5 bases outside the gene matches. The CDR3 runs 12 residues. The germline gives CDR1 SQVTM, CDR2 ANQGSEA. CDR3 sequence reads: CSVVEGANGYTF. In DNA, the CDR3 is TGCAGCGTTGTAGAGGGGGCGAATGGCTACACCTTC.

This clone was found once. The chain uses TRBV29-1 and TRBJ1-2, with 8 bases fitting TRBD1. This CDR3 contains 19 residues. Per the germline V gene, CDR1 is SQVTM and CDR2 is ANQGSEA. Unmatched junction bases numbered 25, after V lost 4 bases and J lost 6 bases. CDR3: CSVGVSGTGTSAHFHGYTF. The CDR3, as DNA: TGCAGCGTTGGAGTTTCCGGGACAGGAACTTCTGCCCACTTTCATGGCTACACCTTC.

The chain couples TRBV27 to TRBJ1-2; the D is unclear. This CDR3 has 11 amino acids. Germline V gene sequence: CDR1 MNHEY, CDR2 SMNVEV (reference sequence). Trimming removed 4 bases from V and 4 bases from J, with 4 bases in between. The CDR3 region is CASSSGYGYTF. CDR3 sequence (DNA): TGTGCCAGCAGTTCCGGCTATGGCTACACCTTC.

The chain is built from TRBV12-5 and TRBJ2-5; TRBD2 might be the D (5 bases). The V gene's germline CDR1 is LGHNT and CDR2 FRNRAP. V lost 2 bases to trimming and J lost 5 bases, with 6 bases between them. The CDR3 covers 12 residues. The CDR3 reads CASGLTGETQYF. CDR3 sequence (DNA): TGTGCTAGTGGTTTGACGGGGGAGACCCAGTACTTC.

The chain joins TRBV3-1 (or the pseudogene TRBV3-2) to TRBJ2-1; 14 bases align to TRBD2. This CDR3 comprises 19 residues. Germline lookup yields CDR1 LGHDT and CDR2 YNNKEL (reference sequence). J was trimmed by 0 bases and V by 6 bases; bases with no gene match: 10. CDR3 DNA: TGTGCCAGCAGTTACGGACTAGCGGGAGGTTTAAGCTCCTACAATGAGCAGTTCTTC. Encoded protein: CASSYGLAGGLSSYNEQFF.

The rearrangement links TRBV2 to TRBJ1-4; 7 bases fit TRBD1. The length of the CDR3 is 17 residues. The junction had 14 bases not matched to a gene; V was cut back by 6 bases and J by 4 bases. Germline V gives CDR1 SNHLY, CDR2 FYNNEI. CDR3 DNA sequence: TGTGCCAGCAGCGGATCTAGAGTAACAGGGGTTAATGAAAAACTGTTTTTT. It codes for CASSGSRVTGVNEKLFF.

Only one count was recorded for this clone. The genes are TRBV20-1 and TRBJ2-7; 8 nucleotides align to TRBD2. The germline V gene has CDR1 DFQATT and CDR2 SNEGSKA (reference sequence). The CDR3 consists of 16 residues. Unmatched junction bases numbered 13, after V lost 3 bases and J lost 3 bases. CDR3 residues: CSASHPAVSGDYEQYF. In DNA form, the CDR3 reads TGCAGTGCTAGTCACCCGGCGGTTAGCGGGGACTACGAGCAGTACTTC.

This CDR3 is CASSSQLPGQGEPSNEKLFF. CDR3 DNA sequence: TGCGCCAGCAGCTCCCAACTCCCGGGACAGGGGGAGCCCTCCAATGAAAAACTGTTTTTT. The chain recombines TRBV5-1 with TRBJ1-4, with TRBD1 identical over 11 bases. The ends lost 3 bases at V and 5 bases at J; junction bases unmatched: 18. Germline CDR1 and CDR2: SGHRS and YFSETQ. This CDR3 has 20 amino acids.

The sample holds a few counts of this clone. The CDR3 reads CASSLESSGNTIYF. The CDR3 DNA reads TGTGCCAGCAGTCTGGAGAGCTCTGGAAACACCATATATTTT. The chain links TRBV6-5 to TRBJ1-3; D is undetermined. This CDR3 is built from 14 residues. V was trimmed by 5 bases and J by 0 bases, leaving 8 bases between them. Germline values: CDR1 MNHEY, CDR2 SVGAGI.

The rearrangement uses TRBV3-1 (or the pseudogene TRBV3-2) and TRBJ1-2; D is ambiguous. Germline V gene sequence: CDR1 LGHDT, CDR2 YNNKEL (reference sequence). The CDR3 runs 13 residues. V was shortened by 1 base and J by 7 bases, with 10 bases between the two germline ends. CDR3 nucleotides: TGTGCCAGCAGCCAAGGAGGTTCGAGTGGCTACACCTTC. Translation gives CASSQGGSSGYTF.

The rearrangement uses TRBV15 and TRBJ2-7; maybe TRBD1 (6 bases). The CDR3 consists of 15 residues. Deletions cut 2 bases from V and 1 base from J, with 12 bases between. Germline CDR1 and CDR2: LNHNV and YYDKDF (reference sequence). CDR3 DNA sequence: TGTGCCACCAGCAGATCCCGGGACAAATCCTACGAGCAGTACTTC. Its protein product is CATSRSRDKSYEQYF.

The rearrangement links TRBV21-1 to TRBJ1-1; the listed D gene, TRBD1, was not tested against the DNA. TRBV21-1 is recorded as a pseudogene. This CDR3 is 14 amino acids long. CDR3 DNA: TGTGCCAGCAGGACGACAGGTTCGAACACTGAAGCTTTCTTT. Translation gives CASRTTGSNTEAFF.

This clone appeared a single time. V usage is TRBV5-1 and J usage is TRBJ2-3, with TRBD2 identical over 15 bases. The length of the CDR3 is 19 residues. The germline V gene encodes CDR1 SGHRS and CDR2 YFSETQ. The V segment lost 4 bases and the J segment 3 bases; nucleotides outside the gene matches: 12. CDR3 region: CASSEGLAGGGVGTDTQYF. The CDR3, as DNA: TGCGCCAGCAGCGAGGGACTAGCGGGAGGCGGCGTGGGAACAGATACGCAGTATTTT.

A few counts support this clone. The chain links TRBV6-4 to TRBJ1-2, with D tentatively TRBD1 (5 bases). The V end was cut by 4 bases, the J end by 6 bases, with 9 bases between. There are 12 residues in the CDR3. The V gene's germline CDR1 is MRHNA and CDR2 SNTAGT. CDR3 bases: TGTGCCAGCAGTGGGGGGGAGCATGGCTACACCTTC. Translation: CASSGGEHGYTF.

The gene calls are TRBV2 and TRBJ1-6, with D tentatively TRBD1 (5 bases). This CDR3 is 13 amino acids long. V shed 3 bases and J shed 7 bases, with 7 bases lying between them. Germline CDR1 is SNHLY and CDR2 is FYNNEI. The CDR3 sequence: CASSDWTNSPLHF. In nucleotides, the CDR3 is TGTGCCAGCAGTGATTGGACAAATTCACCCCTCCACTTT. Drawing the rest from reference TRBV2 and TRBJ1-6, the complete variable domain is EPEVTQTPSHQVTQMGQEVILRCVPISNHLYFYWYRQILGQKVEFLVSFYNNEISEKSEIFDDQFSVERPDGSNFTLKIRSTKLEDSAMYFCASSDWTNSPLHFGNGTRLTVT.

V gene TRBV30 combines with J gene TRBJ1-1; D ambiguous. Germline loops: CDR1 GTSNPN, CDR2 SVGIG (reference sequence). The CDR3 runs to 14 residues. The V end was cut by 1 base, the J end by 2 bases, with 11 bases between. The CDR3 spells CAWSGGVVNTEAFF. In DNA, the CDR3 is TGTGCCTGGAGTGGCGGGGTAGTCAACACTGAAGCTTTCTTT.

The V call is TRBV10-3, the J call TRBJ1-5; no definite D call. V was pared by 3 bases and J by 3 bases, with 3 bases between. The CDR3 length is 12 residues. In germline, CDR1 is ENHRY, CDR2 SYGVKD. The CDR3 region is CAISDYNQPQHF. The CDR3 coding sequence is TGTGCCATCAGTGACTACAATCAGCCCCAGCATTTT.